A single sample is the source of the 4 T cell receptor beta chains below, sequenced in a study of blood T cells in healthy people across ages. For the second PCR, which ran for 7 to 11 cycles, a sample-barcoded 5' primer and a J-beta primer mix were used. TCRdb used MiXCR to reprocess the 5' RACE reads, holding one entry per CDR3 protein. This repertoire shows some 1,000,000 distinct CDR3 sequences, roughly 24% found once; its top ten account for about 0.69%. These data were also reused for a study on T cells of mothers and their children.

The sequenced material came from blood. The receptors were sampled from a girl aged 2-15 years in good health.

The gene calls are TRBV5-1 and TRBJ2-1; D is undetermined. V was trimmed by 0 bases and J by 6 bases, leaving 10 bases between them. Per germline, CDR1 SGHRS and CDR2 YFSETQ. This CDR3 contains 14 residues. Here the CDR3 reads CASSLAGTTNEQFF. In DNA form, the CDR3 reads TGCGCCAGCAGCTTGGCCGGAACTACCAATGAGCAGTTCTTC.

This clonotype was counted only a few times. The V and J genes are TRBV27 and TRBJ1-5; D is possibly TRBD1 (5 bases). The CDR3 is 15 amino acids. The germline V gene has CDR1 MNHEY and CDR2 SMNVEV (reference sequence). Trimming took 5 bases from V and 4 from J, leaving 15 bases between them. This CDR3 is CASSPQRGMNQPQHF. For the CDR3, the DNA is TGTGCCAGCAGTCCCCAGAGGGGCATGAATCAGCCCCAGCATTTT.

The chain has TRBV7-3 and TRBJ2-5; weak D call: TRBD2 (5 bases). The J call may be wrong; the DNA end is better matched by TRBJ2-1. This CDR3 contains 15 residues. The germline CDR1 and CDR2 sequences are SGHTA and FQGTGA. CDR3 loop: CASSPHPGAYNEQFF. The CDR3 DNA reads as TGTGCCAGCAGCCCCCACCCCGGGGCCTACAATGAGCAGTTCTTC.

This rearrangement joins TRBV19 to TRBJ2-4; 7 bases map to TRBD2. The CDR3 has 15 residues. The germline CDR1 and CDR2 sequences are LNHDA and SQIVND (reference sequence). The junction had 4 bases not matched to a gene; V was cut back by 5 bases and J by 0 bases. CDR3 sequence: CASSELALAKNIQYF. The CDR3 bases are TGTGCCAGTAGTGAACTAGCGCTAGCCAAAAACATTCAGTACTTC. Full variable domain (rest looked up from reference TRBV19 and TRBJ2-4): DGGITQSPKYLFRKEGQNVTLSCEQNLNHDAMYWYRQDPGQGLRLIYYSQIVNDFQKGDIAEGYSVSREKKESFPLTVTSAQKNPTAFYLCASSELALAKNIQYFGAGTRLSVL.